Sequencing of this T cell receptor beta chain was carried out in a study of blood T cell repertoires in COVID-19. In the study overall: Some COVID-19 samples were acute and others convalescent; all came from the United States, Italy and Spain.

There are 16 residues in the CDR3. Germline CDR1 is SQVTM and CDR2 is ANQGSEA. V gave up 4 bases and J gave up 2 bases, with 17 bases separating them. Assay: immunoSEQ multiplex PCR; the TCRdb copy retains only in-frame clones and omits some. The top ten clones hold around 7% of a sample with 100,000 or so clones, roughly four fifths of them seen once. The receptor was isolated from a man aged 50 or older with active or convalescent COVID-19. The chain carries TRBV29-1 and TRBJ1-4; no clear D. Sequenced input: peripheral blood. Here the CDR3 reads CSVGGPAPGTNEKLFF. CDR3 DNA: TGCAGCGTTGGCGGCCCTGCCCCGGGGACTAATGAAAAACTGTTTTTT.